Listed here are 24 T cell receptor beta chains from one sample, sequenced in a study of blood T cell repertoires in COVID-19. Using immunoSEQ multiplex PCR, the repertoire was profiled, and TCRdb retains in-frame clones only, with some absent. The table has some 360,000 clones, more than 75% seen once. Input material: peripheral blood. All receptors come from a woman aged 55-75 years with COVID-19, enrolled during active disease.

The V gene is TRBV11-2, the J gene TRBJ1-1; D unresolved. CDR1 is SGHAT and CDR2 is FQNNGV in the germline V gene. This CDR3 is 13 amino acids long. V lost 5 bases and J lost 2, with 9 bases in between. The CDR3 DNA reads as TGTGCCAGCAGCCTTTTGGCAAACACTGAAGCTTTCTTT. This encodes CASSLLANTEAFF.

The chain joins TRBV6-5 to TRBJ2-7; D is perhaps TRBD1 (8 bases). The CDR3 extends over 14 amino acids. The V gene's germline CDR1 is MNHEY and CDR2 SVGAGI. The V and J ends lost 6 bases and 5 bases respectively, with 17 bases between them. As DNA, the CDR3 is TGTGCCAGCAGGCCGACAGGGGAGGGCGACGAGCAGTACTTC. Amino acids: CASRPTGEGDEQYF.

The genes are TRBV15 and TRBJ1-1; no firm D call. With 1 base removed from V and 6 bases from J, the gap between germline ends came to 9 bases. The germline gives CDR1 LNHNV, CDR2 YYDKDF (reference sequence). The CDR3 covers 13 residues. The CDR3 protein is CATSRVRQAEAFF. CDR3 DNA sequence: TGTGCCACCAGCAGAGTCCGGCAGGCTGAAGCTTTCTTT.

The rearrangement joins TRBV10-3 to TRBJ2-5, with D maybe TRBD2 (6 bases). Germline CDR1 reads ENHRY; CDR2 reads SYGVKD. Trimming removed 7 bases at V and 3 bases at J, with 18 bases between. The length of the CDR3 is 15 residues. CDR3 protein: CAIKKGPGVEETQYF. The CDR3 coding sequence is TGTGCCATCAAGAAGGGGCCGGGAGTCGAAGAGACCCAGTACTTC.

The rearrangement links TRBV4-2 to TRBJ1-3; D is uncertain. The CDR3 runs 13 residues. Trimming shortened V by 6 bases and J by 0 bases, and 6 bases separated the two germline ends. Germline V lookup: CDR1 LGHNA, CDR2 YNFKEQ. Written as DNA, the CDR3 is TGTGCCAGCAGACAGAGCTCTGGAAACACCATATATTTT. This sequence encodes CASRQSSGNTIYF.

This chain joins TRBV19 and TRBJ1-5; TRBD1 matches 7 bases. From germline, CDR1 is LNHDA and CDR2 SQIVND (reference sequence). There are 17 residues in the CDR3. The J segment lost 1 base and the V segment lost 10 bases, leaving 16 bases of the junction unmatched. The chain's CDR3 is CATSDRSPIWSNQPQHF. DNA of the CDR3: TGTGCCACCTCGGACAGGAGTCCTATATGGAGCAATCAGCCCCAGCATTTT.

This clone appeared a few times. The V call is TRBV11-2, the J call TRBJ1-6; D might be TRBD1 (6 bases). V gave up 5 bases and J gave up 6 bases, with 11 bases separating them. This CDR3 contains 14 residues. Germline CDR1 reads SGHAT; CDR2 reads FQNNGV. In DNA, the CDR3 is TGTGCCAGCAGCCACGACAGGATTAATTCACCCCTCCACTTT. Its translation is CASSHDRINSPLHF.

This clone has more than one count but fewer than ten. The chain couples TRBV4-1 to TRBJ2-1; 13 bases line up with TRBD2. Germline V CDR1 and CDR2: MGHRA, YSYEKL. V was clipped by 0 bases and J by 7 bases; unmatched bases: 6. This CDR3 spans 17 amino acids. The CDR3 region is CASSQDGGLAGRNEQFF. CDR3 DNA sequence: TGCGCCAGCAGCCAAGACGGGGGACTAGCGGGGAGGAATGAGCAGTTCTTC.

This chain links TRBV6-1 with TRBJ2-6, with TRBD1 identical over 8 bases. Germline CDR1 MNHNS, CDR2 SASEGT. This CDR3 is 20 amino acids long. Losses at the gene ends were 3 bases for V and 1 base for J; bases not matched to a gene: 14. CDR3 DNA sequence: TGTGCCAGCAGTGATGCGGCCCGGGGCAGGGGGCGATCTGGGGCCAACGTCCTGACTTTC. Translated, it gives CASSDAARGRGRSGANVLTF.

The rearrangement links TRBV7-8 to TRBJ1-2; D is uncertain. Trimming took 5 bases from V and 5 from J, leaving 18 bases between them. CDR1 SGHVS and CDR2 FQNEAQ come from the germline V gene. The length of the CDR3 is 15 residues. The CDR3 region has the DNA TGTGCCAGCAGCGCAAACTTTAATGACGGGTATGGCTACACCTTC. Amino acids: CASSANFNDGYGYTF.

The chain employs TRBV5-1 and TRBJ2-5, with TRBD2 matching over 9 bases. The V and J ends lost 1 base and 5 bases, in that order; junction bases with no gene match: 9. This CDR3 has 16 amino acids. CDR1 SGHRS and CDR2 YFSETQ come from the germline V gene. The CDR3, as DNA: TGCGCCAGCAGCTTGCGGTCCAGCGGGGGGATTGAGACCCAGTACTTC. Residues: CASSLRSSGGIETQYF.

The CDR3 is CASSVQGQGNNEQFF. DNA of the CDR3: TGTGCCAGCAGCGTTCAGGGACAGGGTAACAATGAGCAGTTCTTC. This chain connects TRBV9 to TRBJ2-1; the match to TRBD1 covers 9 bases. This CDR3 is 15 amino acids long. With V trimmed by 2 bases and J by 5 bases, 5 bases remained unmatched. From germline, CDR1 is SGDLS and CDR2 YYNGEE.

The chain couples TRBV7-3 to TRBJ1-1; D gene ambiguous. The V end lost 1 base, the J end lost 4 bases, and 13 bases lay between the germline ends. Germline V gives CDR1 SGHTA, CDR2 FQGTGA. The length of the CDR3 is 15 residues. The CDR3 DNA reads TGTGCCAGCAGCTTAAGCCCAACATCTGCCACTGAAGCTTTCTTT. Translated: CASSLSPTSATEAFF.

V gene TRBV9 combines with J gene TRBJ2-3, with a weak D call TRBD1 (6 bases). V shed 0 bases and J shed 5 bases, with 13 bases lying between them. Germline loops: CDR1 SGDLS, CDR2 YYNGEE. This CDR3 has 15 residues. CDR3 region: CASSVDQGWGDTQYF. The CDR3 region has the DNA TGTGCCAGCAGCGTAGACCAGGGGTGGGGAGATACGCAGTATTTT.

The CDR3 DNA follows: TGTGCCAGCAGGGATACAGGACAGCCCCAGCATTTT. Amino acid sequence: CASRDTGQPQHF. The rearrangement links TRBV5-8 to TRBJ1-5, with a tentative D call TRBD1 (5 bases). Trimming shortened V by 5 bases and J by 7 bases, and 10 bases separated the two germline ends. Germline lookup yields CDR1 SGHTS and CDR2 YDEGEE. The CDR3 extends over 12 amino acids.

The chain combines TRBV6-1 with TRBJ1-2, with D uncertain. Germline loops: CDR1 MNHNS, CDR2 SASEGT. This CDR3 region has 14 residues. Trimming pared 2 bases from V and 8 bases from J, leaving 15 bases between. This chain's CDR3 is CASSERQIAGGYTF. In DNA form, the CDR3 reads TGTGCCAGCAGTGAACGCCAGATAGCGGGGGGCTACACCTTC.

To note about this clone: Other DNA sequences in this specimen translate into the identical CDR3. The chain recombines TRBV5-4 with TRBJ1-2; perhaps TRBD1 as D (5 bases). Germline V gene data show CDR1 as SGHNT and CDR2 as YYREEE (reference sequence). The CDR3 consists of 13 residues. Deletions cut 4 bases from V and 2 bases from J, with 9 bases between. CDR3 in DNA: TGTGCCAGCAGCCCCGACAGAAACTATGGCTACACCTTC. Translating gives CASSPDRNYGYTF.

The genes are TRBV28 and TRBJ1-6, with unresolved D. The CDR3 has 15 residues. The V gene's germline CDR1 is MDHEN and CDR2 SYDVKM. Trimming removed 6 bases from V and 0 bases from J, with 9 bases in between. Written as DNA, the CDR3 is TGTGCCAGCAGCCCGAGAAGCTCCTATAATTCACCCCTCCACTTT. Translation gives CASSPRSSYNSPLHF.

Only one count was recorded for this clone. The genes are TRBV7-4 and TRBJ1-3, with D uncertain. The CDR3 is 14 residues long. CDR1 SGHVT and CDR2 SQSDAQ come from the germline V gene. Trimming left V 8 bases short and J 3 bases short, with 14 bases between. The CDR3 bases are TGTGCCAGCGGAGGGTTTTATTGTGGAAACACCATATATTTT. This sequence encodes CASGGFYCGNTIYF.

The J gene is TRBJ1-1, the V gene TRBV7-3; no reliable D call. V dropped 5 bases and J dropped 4 bases, with 11 bases sitting between them. There are 13 residues in the CDR3. The germline gives CDR1 SGHTA, CDR2 FQGTGA. The DNA of the CDR3 is TGTGCCAGCAGCGAAGACTTGGGCACTGAAGCTTTCTTT. Translation: CASSEDLGTEAFF.

The V and J genes are TRBV3-1 (or the pseudogene TRBV3-2) and TRBJ2-5, with 11 bases fitting TRBD2. V trimming: 2 bases; J trimming: 5 bases; junction bases outside the gene matches: 7. Germline lookup yields CDR1 LGHDT and CDR2 YNNKEL (reference sequence). The CDR3 sequence is 16 residues long. CDR3 coding DNA: TGTGCCAGCAGCCAATTTAGCGGGGGGGCAGGGGAGACCCAGTACTTC. As protein: CASSQFSGGAGETQYF.

The chain carries TRBV12-3 or TRBV12-4 and TRBJ2-5, with unresolved D. V was trimmed by 3 bases and J by 7 bases, leaving 12 bases between them. There are 13 residues in the CDR3. CDR3 protein: CASSFGAPGTQYF. As DNA, the CDR3 is TGTGCCAGCAGTTTTGGTGCCCCGGGGACCCAGTACTTC.

V and J are TRBV5-1 and TRBJ1-1; possibly TRBD1 for D (6 bases). Germline values: CDR1 SGHRS, CDR2 YFSETQ. Trimming removed 4 bases from V and 1 base from J, with 17 bases in between. The CDR3 runs to 16 residues. This CDR3 is CASSITVGTPNTEAFF. CDR3 DNA: TGCGCCAGCAGCATTACTGTTGGGACACCGAACACTGAAGCTTTCTTT.

This sequence joins TRBV19 and TRBJ2-3; 8 nucleotides align to TRBD2. The CDR3 covers 15 residues. With 5 bases clipped from V and 3 bases from J, the junction kept 7 bases outside the gene matches. The germline CDR1 and CDR2 sequences are LNHDA and SQIVND (reference sequence). The CDR3 region has the DNA TGTGCCAGTAGTTTGCCTAGCGGGCTAACAGATACGCAGTATTTT. It translates to CASSLPSGLTDTQYF.